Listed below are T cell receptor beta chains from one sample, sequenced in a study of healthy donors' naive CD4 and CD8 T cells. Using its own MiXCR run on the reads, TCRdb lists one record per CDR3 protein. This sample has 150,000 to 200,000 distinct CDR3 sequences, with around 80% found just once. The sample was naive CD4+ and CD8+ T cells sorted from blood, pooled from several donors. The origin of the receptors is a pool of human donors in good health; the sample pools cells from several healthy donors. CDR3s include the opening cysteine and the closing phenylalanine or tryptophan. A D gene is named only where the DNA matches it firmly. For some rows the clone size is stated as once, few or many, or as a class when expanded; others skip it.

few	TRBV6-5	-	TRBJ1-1	TGTGCCAGCAGTTACTCAGCTAACACTGAAGCTTTCTTT	CASSYSANTEAFF
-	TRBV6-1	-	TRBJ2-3	TGTGCCAGCAGTGATTTGGGCCCTCGGCAGTATTTT	CASSDLGPRQYF
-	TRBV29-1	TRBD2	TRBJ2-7	TGCAGCGTTGCTGGACTAGCGGCCTACGAGCAGTACTTC	CSVAGLAAYEQYF
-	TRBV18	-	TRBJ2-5	TGTGCCAGCTCACCACGGAGGAACGGTCGAGGAGGAGAGACCCAGTACTTC	CASSPRRNGRGGETQYF
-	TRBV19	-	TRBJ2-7	TGTGCCAGTCAGAGTATCGACATTTCCTACGAGCAGTACTTC	CASQSIDISYEQYF
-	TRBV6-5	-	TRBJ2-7	TGTGCCAGCAGTTATAATCCCCGGACAGCGAAAGGTCACGAGCAGTACTTC	CASSYNPRTAKGHEQYF
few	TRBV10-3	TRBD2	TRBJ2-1	TGTGCCATCAGTGAGCCCAGGACTAGCGAGACTTACAATGAGCAGTTCTTC	CAISEPRTSETYNEQFF
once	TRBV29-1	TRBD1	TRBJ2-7	TGCAGCGTTGTCCCAGGACAGGGCCGGGGAGACTACGAGCAGTACTTC	CSVVPGQGRGDYEQYF
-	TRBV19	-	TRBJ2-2	TGTGCCAGTAGTATCGGAACGAACACCGGGGAGCTGTTTTTT	CASSIGTNTGELFF
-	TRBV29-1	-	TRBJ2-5	TGCAGCGTTGAGCCACAAGAGACCCAGTACTTC	CSVEPQETQYF
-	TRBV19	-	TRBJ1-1	TGTGCCAGTAGTCAACAGCTTTCGACCACTGAAGCTTTCTTT	CASSQQLSTTEAFF
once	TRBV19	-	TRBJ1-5	TGTGCCAGTAGTATAGTACTGGGGAGGAATCAGCCCCAGCATTTT	CASSIVLGRNQPQHF
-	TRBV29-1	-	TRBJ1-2	TGCAGCGTCCCGGGCCCTACAGCTAACTATGGCTACACCTTC	CSVPGPTANYGYTF
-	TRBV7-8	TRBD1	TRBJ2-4	TGTGCCAGCAGCCCGTGGACAGGGGGGAACATTCAGTACTTC	CASSPWTGGNIQYF
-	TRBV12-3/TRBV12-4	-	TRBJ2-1	TGTGCCAGCAGTTTTGAGGGAGATACCTACAATGAGCAGTTCTTC	CASSFEGDTYNEQFF
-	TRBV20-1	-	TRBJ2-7	TGCAGTGCTAGGAGCAGGGTCAGCTCCTACGAGCAGTACTTC	CSARSRVSSYEQYF
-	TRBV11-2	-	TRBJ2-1	TGTGCCAGCAGCGACCTACGGGGGAGACTCGGGGAGCAGTTCTTC	CASSDLRGRLGEQFF
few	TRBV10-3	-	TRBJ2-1	TGTGCCATCAGTGAGCCACAGGGCAGTGAGCAGTTCTTC	CAISEPQGSEQFF
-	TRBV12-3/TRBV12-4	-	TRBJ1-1	TGTGCCAGCAGTTTAAGGGGTTTGTACACTGAAGCTTTCTTT	CASSLRGLYTEAFF
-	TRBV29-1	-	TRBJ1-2	TGCAGCGTTGAGGCCCCCGGAAACTATGGCTACACCTTC	CSVEAPGNYGYTF
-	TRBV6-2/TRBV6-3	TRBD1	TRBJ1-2	TGTGCCAGCCTCGGGACAGAACTCTATGGCTACACCTTC	CASLGTELYGYTF
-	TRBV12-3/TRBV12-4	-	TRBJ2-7	TGTGCCAGCAGCATGGAGGCGGTTCTCGCCTACGAGCAGTACTTC	CASSMEAVLAYEQYF
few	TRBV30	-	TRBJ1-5	TGTGCCTGGAGTTGGGTCTCCTTCAATCAGCCCCAGCATTTT	CAWSWVSFNQPQHF
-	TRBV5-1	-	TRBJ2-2	TGCGCCAGCAGCTTGGTGCTCACCGGGGAGCTGTTTTTT	CASSLVLTGELFF
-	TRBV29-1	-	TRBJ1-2	TGCAGCGTTGGTTTTGGGCTTGGCACAAACTATGGCTACACCTTC	CSVGFGLGTNYGYTF
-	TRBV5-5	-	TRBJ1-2	TGTGCCAGCAGCTTGGAGGTCCATGGCTACACCTTC	CASSLEVHGYTF
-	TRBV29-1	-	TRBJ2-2	TGCAGCGTTGAAGATGGCGGCGGCACCGGGGAGCTGTTTTTT	CSVEDGGGTGELFF
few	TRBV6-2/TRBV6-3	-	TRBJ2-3	TGTGCCAGCCTTCAGTCGGGTAGCAGAGGTACGCAGTATTTT	CASLQSGSRGTQYF
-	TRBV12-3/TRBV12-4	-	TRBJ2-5	TGTGCCAGCAGTCACCGACTCCCCTTCGGGGCAGAGACCCAGTACTTC	CASSHRLPFGAETQYF
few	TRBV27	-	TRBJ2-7	TGTGCCAGCAGTTTATCGGGGGGGCCCTCCTACGAGCAGTACTTC	CASSLSGGPSYEQYF
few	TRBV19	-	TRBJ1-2	TGTGCCAGCAGGGTCGACTATGGCTACACCTTC	CASRVDYGYTF
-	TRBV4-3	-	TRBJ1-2	TGCGCCAGCAGCCAAGAAGGATTCGTAAACTATGGCTACACCTTC	CASSQEGFVNYGYTF
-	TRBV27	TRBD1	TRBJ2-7	TGTGCCAGCAGTTTATGGACAGGGACCTCCTACGAGCAGTACTTC	CASSLWTGTSYEQYF
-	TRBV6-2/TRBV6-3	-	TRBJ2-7	TGTGCCAGCAGTTACGTTCCCTACGAGCAGTACTTC	CASSYVPYEQYF